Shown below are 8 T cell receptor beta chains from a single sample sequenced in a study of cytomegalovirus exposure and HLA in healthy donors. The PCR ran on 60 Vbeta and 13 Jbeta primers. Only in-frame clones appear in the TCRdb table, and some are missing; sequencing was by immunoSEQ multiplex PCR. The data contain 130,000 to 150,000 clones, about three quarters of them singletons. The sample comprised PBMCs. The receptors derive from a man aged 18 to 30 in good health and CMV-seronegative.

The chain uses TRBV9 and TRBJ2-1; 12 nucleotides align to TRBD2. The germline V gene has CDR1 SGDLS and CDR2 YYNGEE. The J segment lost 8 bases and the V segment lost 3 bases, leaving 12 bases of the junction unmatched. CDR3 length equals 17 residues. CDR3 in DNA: TGTGCCAGCAGCGGCTTGACTAGCGGGAGAGTGGAAGATGAGCAGTTCTTC. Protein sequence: CASSGLTSGRVEDEQFF.

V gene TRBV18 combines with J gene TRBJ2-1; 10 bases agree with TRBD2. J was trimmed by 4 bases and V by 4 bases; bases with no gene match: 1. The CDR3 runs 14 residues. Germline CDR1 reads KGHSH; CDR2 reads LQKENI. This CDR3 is CASSQTSGYNEQFF. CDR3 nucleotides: TGTGCCAGCTCACAGACTAGCGGGTACAATGAGCAGTTCTTC.

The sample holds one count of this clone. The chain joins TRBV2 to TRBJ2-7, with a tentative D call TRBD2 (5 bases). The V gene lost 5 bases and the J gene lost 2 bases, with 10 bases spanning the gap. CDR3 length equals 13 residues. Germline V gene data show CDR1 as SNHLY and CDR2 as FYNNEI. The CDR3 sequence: CASSLEGPYEQYF. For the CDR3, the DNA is TGTGCCAGCAGTCTCGAGGGCCCCTACGAGCAGTACTTC.

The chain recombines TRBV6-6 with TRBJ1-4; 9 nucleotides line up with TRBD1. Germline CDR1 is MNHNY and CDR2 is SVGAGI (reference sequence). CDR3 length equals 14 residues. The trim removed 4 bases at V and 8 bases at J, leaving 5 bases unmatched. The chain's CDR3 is CASSLGQGGEKLFF. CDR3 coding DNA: TGTGCCAGCAGTTTGGGACAGGGCGGCGAAAAACTGTTTTTT.

The CDR3 is CASSLAGAGGAGEQYF. The CDR3, as DNA: TGCGCCAGCAGCTTGGCGGGGGCAGGGGGCGCCGGGGAGCAGTACTTC. V gene TRBV5-1 combines with J gene TRBJ2-7, with 8 positions matching TRBD1. Trimming at V came to 0 bases and at J to 7 bases, leaving 12 bases not matched to a gene. The germline CDR1 and CDR2 sequences are SGHRS and YFSETQ. The CDR3 is 16 amino acids.

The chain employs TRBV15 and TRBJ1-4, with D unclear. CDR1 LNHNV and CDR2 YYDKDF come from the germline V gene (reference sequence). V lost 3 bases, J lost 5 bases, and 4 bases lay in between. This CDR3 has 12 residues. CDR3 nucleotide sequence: TGTGCCACCAGCAGCCTCAATGAAAAACTGTTTTTT. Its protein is CATSSLNEKLFF.

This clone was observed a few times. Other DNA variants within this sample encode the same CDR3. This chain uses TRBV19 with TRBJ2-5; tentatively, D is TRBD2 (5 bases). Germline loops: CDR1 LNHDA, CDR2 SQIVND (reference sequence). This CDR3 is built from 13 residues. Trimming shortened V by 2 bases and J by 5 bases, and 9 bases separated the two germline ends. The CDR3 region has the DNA TGTGCCAGTAGTATACGGGGAGAGGAGACCCAGTACTTC. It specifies CASSIRGEETQYF.

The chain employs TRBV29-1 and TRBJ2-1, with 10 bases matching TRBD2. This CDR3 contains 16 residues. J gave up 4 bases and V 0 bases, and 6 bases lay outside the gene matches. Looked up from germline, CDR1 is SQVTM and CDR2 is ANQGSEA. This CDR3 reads CSVEDLAGVSYNEQFF. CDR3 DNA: TGCAGCGTTGAAGACCTAGCGGGAGTGTCGTACAATGAGCAGTTCTTC.